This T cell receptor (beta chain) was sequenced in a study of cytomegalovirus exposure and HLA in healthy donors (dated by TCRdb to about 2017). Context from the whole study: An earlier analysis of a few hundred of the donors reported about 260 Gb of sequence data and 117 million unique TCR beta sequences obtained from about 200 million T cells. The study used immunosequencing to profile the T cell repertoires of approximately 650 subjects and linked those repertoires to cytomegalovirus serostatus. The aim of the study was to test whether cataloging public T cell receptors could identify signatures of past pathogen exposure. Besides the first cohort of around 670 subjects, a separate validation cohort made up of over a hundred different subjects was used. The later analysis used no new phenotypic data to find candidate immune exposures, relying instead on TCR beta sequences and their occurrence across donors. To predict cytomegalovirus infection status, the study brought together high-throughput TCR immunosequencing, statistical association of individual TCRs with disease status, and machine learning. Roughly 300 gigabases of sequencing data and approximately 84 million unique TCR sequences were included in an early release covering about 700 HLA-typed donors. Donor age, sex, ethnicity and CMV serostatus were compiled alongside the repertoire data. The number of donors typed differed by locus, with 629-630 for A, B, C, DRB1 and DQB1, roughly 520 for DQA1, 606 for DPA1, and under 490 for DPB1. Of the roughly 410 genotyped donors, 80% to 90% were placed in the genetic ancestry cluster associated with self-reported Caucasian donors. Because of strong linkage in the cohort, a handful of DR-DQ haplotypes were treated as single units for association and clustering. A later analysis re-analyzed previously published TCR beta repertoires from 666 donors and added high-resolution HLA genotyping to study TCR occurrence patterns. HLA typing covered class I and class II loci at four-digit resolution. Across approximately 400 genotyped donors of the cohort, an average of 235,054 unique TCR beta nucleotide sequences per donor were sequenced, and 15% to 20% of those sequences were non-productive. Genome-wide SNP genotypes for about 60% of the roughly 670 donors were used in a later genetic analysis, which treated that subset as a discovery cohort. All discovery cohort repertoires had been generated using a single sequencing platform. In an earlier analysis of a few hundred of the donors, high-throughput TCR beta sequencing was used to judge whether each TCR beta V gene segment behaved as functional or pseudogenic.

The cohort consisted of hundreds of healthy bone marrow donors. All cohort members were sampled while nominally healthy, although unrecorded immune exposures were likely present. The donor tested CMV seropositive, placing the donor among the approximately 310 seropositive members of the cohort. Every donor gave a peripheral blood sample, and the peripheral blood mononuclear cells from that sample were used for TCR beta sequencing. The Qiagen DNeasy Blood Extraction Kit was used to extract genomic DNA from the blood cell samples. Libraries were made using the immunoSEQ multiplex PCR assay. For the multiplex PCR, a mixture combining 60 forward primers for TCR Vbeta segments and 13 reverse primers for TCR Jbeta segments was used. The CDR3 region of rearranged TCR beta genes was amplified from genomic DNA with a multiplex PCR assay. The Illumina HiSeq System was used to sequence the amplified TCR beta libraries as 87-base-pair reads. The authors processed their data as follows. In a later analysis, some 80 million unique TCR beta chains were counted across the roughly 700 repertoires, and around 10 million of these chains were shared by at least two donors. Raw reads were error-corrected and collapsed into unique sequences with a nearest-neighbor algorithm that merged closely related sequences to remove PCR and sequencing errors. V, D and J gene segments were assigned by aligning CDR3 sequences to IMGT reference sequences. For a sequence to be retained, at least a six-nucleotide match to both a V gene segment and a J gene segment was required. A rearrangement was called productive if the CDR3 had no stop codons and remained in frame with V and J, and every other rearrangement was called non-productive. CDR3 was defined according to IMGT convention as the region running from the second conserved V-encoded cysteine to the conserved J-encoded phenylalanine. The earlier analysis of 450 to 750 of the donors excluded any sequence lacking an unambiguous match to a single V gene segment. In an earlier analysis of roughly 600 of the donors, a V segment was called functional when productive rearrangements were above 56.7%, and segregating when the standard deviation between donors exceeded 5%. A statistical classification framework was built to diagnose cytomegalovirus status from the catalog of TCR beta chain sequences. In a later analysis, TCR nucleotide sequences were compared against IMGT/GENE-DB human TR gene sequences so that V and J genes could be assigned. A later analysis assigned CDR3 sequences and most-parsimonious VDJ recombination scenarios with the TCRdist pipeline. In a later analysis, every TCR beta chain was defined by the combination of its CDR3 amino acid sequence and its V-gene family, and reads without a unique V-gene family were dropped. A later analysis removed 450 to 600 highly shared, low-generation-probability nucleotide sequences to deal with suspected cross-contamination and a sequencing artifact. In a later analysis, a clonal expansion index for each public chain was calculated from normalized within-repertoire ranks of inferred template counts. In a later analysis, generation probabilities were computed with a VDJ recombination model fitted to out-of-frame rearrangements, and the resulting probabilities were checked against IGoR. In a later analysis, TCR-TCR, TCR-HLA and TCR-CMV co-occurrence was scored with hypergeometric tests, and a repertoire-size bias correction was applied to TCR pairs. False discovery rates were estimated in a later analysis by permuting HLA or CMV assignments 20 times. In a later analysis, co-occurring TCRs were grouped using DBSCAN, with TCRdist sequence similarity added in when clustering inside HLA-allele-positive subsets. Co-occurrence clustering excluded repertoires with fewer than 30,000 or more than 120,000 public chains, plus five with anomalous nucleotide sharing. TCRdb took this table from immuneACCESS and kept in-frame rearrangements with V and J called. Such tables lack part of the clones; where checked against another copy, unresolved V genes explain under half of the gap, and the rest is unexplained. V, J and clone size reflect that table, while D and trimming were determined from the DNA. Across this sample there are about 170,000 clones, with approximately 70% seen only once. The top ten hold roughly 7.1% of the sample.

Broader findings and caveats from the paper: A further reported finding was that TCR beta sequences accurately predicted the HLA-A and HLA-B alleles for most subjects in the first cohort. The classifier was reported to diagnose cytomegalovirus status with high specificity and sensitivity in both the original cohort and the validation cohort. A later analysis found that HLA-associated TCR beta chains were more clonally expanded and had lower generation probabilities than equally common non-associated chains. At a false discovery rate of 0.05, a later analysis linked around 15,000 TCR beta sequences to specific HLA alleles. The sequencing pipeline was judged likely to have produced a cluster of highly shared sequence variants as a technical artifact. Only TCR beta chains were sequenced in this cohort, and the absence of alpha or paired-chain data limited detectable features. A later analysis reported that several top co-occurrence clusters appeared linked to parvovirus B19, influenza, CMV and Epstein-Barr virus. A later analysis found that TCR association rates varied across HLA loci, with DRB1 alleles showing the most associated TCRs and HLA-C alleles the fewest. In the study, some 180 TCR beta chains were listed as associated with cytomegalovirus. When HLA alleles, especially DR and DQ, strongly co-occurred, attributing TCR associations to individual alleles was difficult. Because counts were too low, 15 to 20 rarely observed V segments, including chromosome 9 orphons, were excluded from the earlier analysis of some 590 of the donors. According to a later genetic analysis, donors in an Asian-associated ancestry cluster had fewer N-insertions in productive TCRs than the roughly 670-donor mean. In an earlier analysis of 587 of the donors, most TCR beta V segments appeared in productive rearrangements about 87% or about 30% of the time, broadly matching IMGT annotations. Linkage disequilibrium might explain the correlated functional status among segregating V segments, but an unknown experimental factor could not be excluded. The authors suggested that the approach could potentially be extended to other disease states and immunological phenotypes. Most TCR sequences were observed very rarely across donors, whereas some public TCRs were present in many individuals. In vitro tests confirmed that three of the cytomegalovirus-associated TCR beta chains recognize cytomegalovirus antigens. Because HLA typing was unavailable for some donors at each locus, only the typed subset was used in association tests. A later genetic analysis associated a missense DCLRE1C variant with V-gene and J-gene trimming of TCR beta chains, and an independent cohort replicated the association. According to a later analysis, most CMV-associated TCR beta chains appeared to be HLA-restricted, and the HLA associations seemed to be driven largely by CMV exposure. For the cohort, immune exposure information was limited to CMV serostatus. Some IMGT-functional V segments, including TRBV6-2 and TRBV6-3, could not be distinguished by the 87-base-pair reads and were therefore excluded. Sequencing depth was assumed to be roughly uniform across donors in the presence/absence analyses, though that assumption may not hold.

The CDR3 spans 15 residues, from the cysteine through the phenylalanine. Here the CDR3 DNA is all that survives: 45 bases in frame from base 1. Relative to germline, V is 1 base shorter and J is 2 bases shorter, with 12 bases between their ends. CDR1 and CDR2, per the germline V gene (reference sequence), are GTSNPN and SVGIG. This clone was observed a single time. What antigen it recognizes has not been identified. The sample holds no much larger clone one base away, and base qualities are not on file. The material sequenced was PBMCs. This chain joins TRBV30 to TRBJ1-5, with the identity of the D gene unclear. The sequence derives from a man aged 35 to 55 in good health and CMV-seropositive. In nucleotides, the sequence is TGTGCCTGGAGTGACGGGAAATTCGGCAATCAGCCCCAGCATTTT. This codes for CAWSDGKFGNQPQHF.